This T cell receptor (beta chain) emerged from a study of CD8 T cells in ankylosing spondylitis. Whole-study findings and limits: Relatively scarce in peripheral blood, disease-linked clones were CD8+. Matched synovial fluid from ankylosing spondylitis patients was reported to be enriched for disease-linked clones.

TCRdb used MiXCR to reprocess the 5' RACE reads, holding one entry per CDR3 protein. The repertoire consists of a few hundred thousand distinct CDR3 sequences, with under 20% occurring once and the leading ten covering roughly a third. In its sample, this clonotype was seen many times. What it binds is not known. The CDR3 contains 13 residues. In germline, CDR1 is SGHRS, CDR2 YFSETQ. V gave up 2 bases and J gave up 1 base, with 4 bases separating them. This chain uses TRBV5-1 with TRBJ1-5; D ambiguous. Sequencing input: blood, either unsorted or a sorted T cell fraction (not recorded which). The sequence came from a male donor with ankylosing spondylitis or in good health (not recorded which). The CDR3 protein is CASSFSSNQPQHF. The CDR3 coding sequence is TGCGCCAGCAGCTTTTCAAGCAATCAGCCCCAGCATTTT. Complete variable domain (other parts from reference TRBV5-1 and TRBJ1-5): KAGVTQTPRYLIKTRGQQVTLSCSPISGHRSVSWYQQTPGQGLQFLFEYFSETQRNKGNFPGRFSGRQFSNSRSEMNVSTLELGDSALYLCASSFSSNQPQHFGDGTRLSIL.